The 23 T cell receptor beta chains presented below share a single source sample, sequenced in a study of cytomegalovirus exposure and HLA in healthy donors (dated by TCRdb to about 2017). The library was obtained by the immunoSEQ multiplex PCR assay. A mixture of 60 forward primers for TCR Vbeta segments and 13 reverse primers for TCR Jbeta segments was used in the multiplex PCR. TCRdb's version of the immuneACCESS table is confined to in-frame rearrangements and falls short of the full clone set. An unresolved V gene accounts for under half of the shortfall where checked; the remainder is of unknown origin. The sample table holds 100,000 to 150,000 clones, of which over 70% were seen once. The ten largest clones represent about 1.5% of the sample. Sequencing was done on a sample of PBMCs. The receptors shown here come from a woman younger than 35 in good health and CMV-seronegative.

This clone was seen a single time. V usage is TRBV5-1 and J usage is TRBJ2-3, with 8 bases that match TRBD2. CDR1 and CDR2 (germline): SGHRS, YFSETQ. The CDR3 runs to 15 residues. Losses at the gene ends were 7 bases for V and 1 base for J; bases not matched to a gene: 8. In DNA, the CDR3 is TGCGCCAGCGACTCCGGGAGGGCTCGCACAGATACGCAGTATTTT. Amino acids: CASDSGRARTDTQYF. The variable domain in full, with the rest retrieved from reference TRBV5-1 and TRBJ2-3, is KAGVTQTPRYLIKTRGQQVTLSCSPISGHRSVSWYQQTPGQGLQFLFEYFSETQRNKGNFPGRFSGRQFSNSRSEMNVSTLELGDSALYLCASDSGRARTDTQYFGPGTRLTVL.

The V gene is TRBV20-1, the J gene TRBJ2-7; no definite D call. The V end lost 0 bases, the J end lost 2 bases, and 2 bases lay between the germline ends. CDR1 DFQATT and CDR2 SNEGSKA come from the germline V gene (reference sequence). The CDR3 sequence is 11 residues long. DNA for the CDR3: TGCAGTGCTAGAGATACCTACGAGCAGTACTTC. Translated: CSARDTYEQYF.

The chain carries TRBV18 and TRBJ2-1; D not certain. The germline V gene encodes CDR1 KGHSH and CDR2 LQKENI. The CDR3 consists of 16 residues. Trimming cost V 2 bases and J 7 bases, with 18 bases left between them. CDR3 DNA: TGTGCCAGCTCACCATCCGCTCAGGTATTTGAGAATGAGCAGTTCTTC. Translation gives CASSPSAQVFENEQFF.

The rearrangement links TRBV7-2 to TRBJ1-1; D unclear. The V end was cut by 4 bases, the J end by 0 bases, with 9 bases between. From germline, CDR1 is SGHTA and CDR2 FQGNSA. The CDR3 is 14 residues long. The CDR3 here is CASSWGGMNTEAFF. CDR3 bases: TGTGCCAGCAGCTGGGGAGGGATGAACACTGAAGCTTTCTTT.

V usage is TRBV6-5 and J usage is TRBJ2-7; 8 bases are a match to TRBD1. Germline values: CDR1 MNHEY, CDR2 SVGAGI. This CDR3 has 15 amino acids. V gave up 2 bases and J gave up 1 base; unmatched junction bases: 4. The CDR3 spells CASSYGQGKSYEQYF. In DNA, the CDR3 is TGTGCCAGCAGTTACGGACAGGGAAAATCCTACGAGCAGTACTTC.

The chain carries TRBV5-1 and TRBJ2-7, with D perhaps matching TRBD2 (5 bases). Trimming took off 6 bases at V and 0 bases at J, with 10 bases between the two ends. CDR3 length: 13 amino acids. Germline V gene sequence: CDR1 SGHRS, CDR2 YFSETQ. The CDR3 DNA sequence: TGCGCCAGCAAAGAGGGTCCCTCCTACGAGCAGTACTTC. This encodes CASKEGPSYEQYF.

The chain joins TRBV7-9 to TRBJ2-1; 9 bases line up with TRBD1. With V trimmed by 5 bases and J by 4 bases, 6 bases remained unmatched. Germline values: CDR1 SEHNR, CDR2 FQNEAQ (reference sequence). The CDR3 loop spans 15 amino acids. The DNA for the CDR3 is TGTGCCAGCAGCGATGACAGGGGGTATTACAATGAGCAGTTCTTC. Encoded protein: CASSDDRGYYNEQFF.

The V and J genes are TRBV5-1 and TRBJ2-1, with 8 bases that match TRBD2. Germline trimming cut 1 base from V and 8 bases from J; bases unmatched to any gene: 8. CDR1 is SGHRS and CDR2 is YFSETQ in the germline V gene. The CDR3 is 15 residues long. Written as DNA, the CDR3 is TGCGCCAGCAGCTTGTCGGGAGGGCCCCTCCATGAGCAGTTCTTC. Translation gives CASSLSGGPLHEQFF. Full variable domain (rest looked up from reference TRBV5-1 and TRBJ2-1): KAGVTQTPRYLIKTRGQQVTLSCSPISGHRSVSWYQQTPGQGLQFLFEYFSETQRNKGNFPGRFSGRQFSNSRSEMNVSTLELGDSALYLCASSLSGGPLHEQFFGPGTRLTVL.

The genes are TRBV6-5 and TRBJ1-1; D gene unclear. V lost 4 bases to trimming and J lost 2 bases, with 14 bases between them. This CDR3 is built from 15 residues. The germline CDR1 and CDR2 sequences are MNHEY and SVGAGI. CDR3 residues: CASSFFGLSNTEAFF. CDR3 nucleotides: TGTGCCAGCAGTTTTTTTGGACTGAGTAACACTGAAGCTTTCTTT.

About this clone: The sample carries other DNA sequences with the same CDR3. The chain combines TRBV10-3 with TRBJ2-6, with a possible D match to TRBD1 (5 bases). V gave up 8 bases and J gave up 1 base, with 15 bases separating them. Germline CDR1 ENHRY, CDR2 SYGVKD. This CDR3 spans 16 amino acids. This CDR3 is CAIAQDRRSGANVLTF. In nucleotides, the CDR3 is TGTGCCATCGCGCAAGACAGAAGATCTGGGGCCAACGTCCTGACTTTC.

The rearrangement links TRBV25-1 to TRBJ2-2, with D tentatively TRBD2 (6 bases). Trimming stripped 2 bases from V and 2 bases from J, with 9 bases between. Per germline, CDR1 MGHDK and CDR2 SYGVNS. The CDR3 contains 15 residues. In nucleotides, the CDR3 is TGTGCCAGCAGTGAAAGGGGACTTAACACCGGGGAGCTGTTTTTT. This translates into CASSERGLNTGELFF.

The CDR3 spells CASSSQDGSGTTDTQYF. The CDR3 region has the DNA TGTGCCAGCAGCTCGCAAGATGGGAGCGGGACCACAGATACGCAGTATTTT. The chain carries TRBV4-2 and TRBJ2-3; 7 nucleotides match TRBD2. Germline V gene data show CDR1 as LGHNA and CDR2 as YNFKEQ. The CDR3 length is 17 residues. Germline trimming cut 5 bases from V and 2 bases from J; bases unmatched to any gene: 13.

This clone was seen just once. The chain uses TRBV27 and TRBJ1-2, with D possibly TRBD1 on 6 matching bases. The CDR3 sequence is 16 residues long. From germline, CDR1 is MNHEY and CDR2 SMNVEV (reference sequence). The V and J ends lost 6 bases and 0 bases respectively, with 17 bases between them. The CDR3 loop is CASSPSYRETNYGYTF. The CDR3 region has the DNA TGTGCCAGCAGCCCATCCTACAGGGAAACTAACTATGGCTACACCTTC.

The rearrangement links TRBV5-6 to TRBJ1-1; D perhaps matches TRBD1 (5 bases). Germline lookup yields CDR1 SGHDT and CDR2 YYEEEE. The V and J ends lost 5 bases and 7 bases respectively, with 18 bases between them. The CDR3 is made up of 14 amino acids. The CDR3 sequence is CASSFPSGGGEAFF. Written as DNA, the CDR3 is TGTGCCAGCAGTTTTCCTTCTGGGGGGGGTGAAGCTTTCTTT.

The chain employs TRBV30 and TRBJ1-1; D uncertain. V was shortened by 2 bases and J by 8 bases, with 15 bases between the two germline ends. CDR1 GTSNPN and CDR2 SVGIG come from the germline V gene (reference sequence). This CDR3 is 13 amino acids long. The CDR3 DNA sequence: TGTGCCTGGAGTATCCGGGCGGGCAGGGAAGCTTTCTTT. Its translation: CAWSIRAGREAFF.

The rearrangement uses TRBV5-1 and TRBJ2-5, with 7 bases lining up with TRBD1. Germline CDR1 is SGHRS and CDR2 is YFSETQ. This CDR3 contains 15 residues. Unmatched junction bases numbered 7, after V lost 3 bases and J lost 2 bases. This chain's CDR3 is CASSSQTGWQETQYF. In DNA form, the CDR3 reads TGCGCCAGCAGCTCCCAGACAGGGTGGCAAGAGACCCAGTACTTC.

This clone was picked up one time. The V call is TRBV29-1, the J call TRBJ2-7, with D possibly being TRBD2 (6 bases). Germline lookup yields CDR1 SQVTM and CDR2 ANQGSEA. Trimming shortened V by 4 bases and J by 1 base, and 8 bases separated the two germline ends. The CDR3 length is 12 residues. For the CDR3, the DNA is TGCAGCGTTGGGGAGGAGTCCTACGAGCAGTACTTC. Its translation: CSVGEESYEQYF.

This chain connects TRBV7-9 to TRBJ2-7; 7 nucleotides align to TRBD2. The CDR3 sequence is 13 residues long. CDR1 is SEHNR, CDR2 FQNEAQ, per germline (reference sequence). Trimming at V came to 6 bases and at J to 4 bases, leaving 6 bases not matched to a gene. CDR3 residues: CASSKERGYEQYF. The CDR3 DNA sequence: TGTGCCAGCAGTAAAGAGCGGGGATACGAGCAGTACTTC.

V is TRBV27 and J is TRBJ2-2; the D gene is possibly TRBD2 (5 bases). Germline CDR1 and CDR2: MNHEY and SMNVEV (reference sequence). V dropped 4 bases and J dropped 4 bases, with 10 bases sitting between them. The CDR3 totals 14 residues. The CDR3 here is CASSSLESTGELFF. In nucleotides, the CDR3 is TGTGCCAGCAGTTCACTAGAGAGCACCGGGGAGCTGTTTTTT.

The chain couples TRBV7-2 to TRBJ1-2; D uncertain. Trimming stripped 3 bases from V and 4 bases from J, with 15 bases between. Germline CDR1 is SGHTA and CDR2 is FQGNSA. The CDR3 totals 15 residues. CDR3 amino acids: CASSLGSGQAYGYTF. The CDR3 nucleotides read TGTGCCAGCAGCTTGGGAAGCGGGCAGGCCTATGGCTACACCTTC.

This rearrangement joins TRBV15 to TRBJ1-2, with TRBD1 as a possible D gene (6 bases). Germline V gene lookup returns CDR1 LNHNV and CDR2 YYDKDF (reference sequence). This CDR3 comprises 15 residues. Trimming removed 1 base from V and 6 bases from J, with 15 bases in between. This CDR3 reads CATSRVPRTENGYTF. The CDR3 nucleotides are TGTGCCACCAGCAGAGTCCCGAGGACAGAAAATGGCTACACCTTC.

The gene calls are TRBV6-1 and TRBJ2-4; tentative D call: TRBD1 (5 bases). The length of the CDR3 is 14 residues. Germline loops: CDR1 MNHNS, CDR2 SASEGT. Between the trimmed V and J ends, which lost 6 bases and 0 bases, there was a span of 9 bases. In DNA form, the CDR3 reads TGTGCCAGCAGCCTCGACAGAGCCAAAAACATTCAGTACTTC. Translated, it gives CASSLDRAKNIQYF.

The genes are TRBV5-1 and TRBJ2-6; D ambiguous. This CDR3 has 16 amino acids. The germline V and J ends were trimmed by 0 bases and 1 base, with 8 bases remaining between them. Germline values: CDR1 SGHRS, CDR2 YFSETQ. CDR3 sequence reads: CASSLGARSGANVLTF. The CDR3 DNA sequence: TGCGCCAGCAGCTTGGGGGCTCGGTCTGGGGCCAACGTCCTGACTTTC.